Each of the 17 T cell receptor beta chains below was sequenced from the same sample in a study of cytomegalovirus exposure and HLA in healthy donors. Profiled with immunoSEQ multiplex PCR; TCRdb holds only in-frame clones, not every one. The sample includes 110,000 or so clones, around nine tenths of them seen just once. Source material: PBMCs. The receptor set was obtained from a man aged 18-30 years in good health and CMV-seropositive.

V and J are TRBV4-2 and TRBJ2-5; D is perhaps TRBD2 (5 bases). V was pared by 0 bases and J by 5 bases, with 13 bases between. The CDR3 length is 15 residues. Germline V gives CDR1 LGHNA, CDR2 YNFKEQ. CDR3 sequence (DNA): TGTGCCAGCAGCCAAGAAGGCAGTACTAGGGAGACCCAGTACTTC. It is translated as CASSQEGSTRETQYF.

This clone was observed a handful of times. The J gene is TRBJ1-2, the V gene TRBV4-1; 10 nucleotides agree with TRBD1. Germline-derived CDR1 and CDR2 are MGHRA and YSYEKL. The CDR3 has 14 residues. V lost 5 bases, J lost 8 bases, and 8 bases stayed unmatched. The CDR3 here is CASSTGTGVEGYTF. CDR3 DNA sequence: TGCGCCAGCAGCACAGGGACAGGGGTAGAAGGCTACACCTTC.

The rearrangement links TRBV9 to TRBJ1-1, with D possibly TRBD1 on 6 matching bases. Trimming stripped 3 bases from V and 2 bases from J, with 8 bases between. The V gene's germline CDR1 is SGDLS and CDR2 YYNGEE. This CDR3 has 13 amino acids. The CDR3 loop reads CASSGDTNTEAFF. CDR3 sequence (DNA): TGTGCCAGCAGCGGGGACACCAACACTGAAGCTTTCTTT.

This clone has just a few counts. The chain combines TRBV6-5 with TRBJ1-2, with D hard to call. V shed 4 bases and J shed 2 bases, with 8 bases lying between them. Germline loops: CDR1 MNHEY, CDR2 SVGAGI. This CDR3 has 13 amino acids. CDR3 bases: TGTGCCAGCAGTTCCCGGGAGAACTATGGCTACACCTTC. Its protein product is CASSSRENYGYTF.

The chain employs TRBV30 and TRBJ1-2; possible D gene TRBD1, 6 bases. The CDR3 contains 12 residues. V lost 5 bases and J 2 bases, leaving 9 bases between the germline ends. CDR1 is GTSNPN and CDR2 is SVGIG in the germline V gene (reference sequence). The CDR3 protein is CAWARGNYGYTF. CDR3 coding DNA: TGTGCCTGGGCCAGGGGAAACTATGGCTACACCTTC.

The rearrangement links TRBV2 to TRBJ1-2, with D maybe TRBD1 (5 bases). CDR3 length equals 12 residues. V was cut by 8 bases and J by 2 bases, with 9 bases left in between. In germline, CDR1 is SNHLY, CDR2 FYNNEI. For the CDR3, the DNA is TGTGCCAGCTCAAGGACAAACTATGGCTACACCTTC. Encoded protein: CASSRTNYGYTF. The full variable domain, with the rest looked up from reference TRBV2 and TRBJ1-2, is EPEVTQTPSHQVTQMGQEVILRCVPISNHLYFYWYRQILGQKVEFLVSFYNNEISEKSEIFDDQFSVERPDGSNFTLKIRSTKLEDSAMYFCASSRTNYGYTFGSGTRLTVV.

The V call is TRBV7-8, the J call TRBJ1-4; the match to TRBD1 covers 7 bases. Germline V CDR1 and CDR2: SGHVS, FQNEAQ. V gave up 5 bases and J gave up 5 bases; unmatched junction bases: 11. The CDR3 consists of 16 residues. The CDR3 sequence is CASSRRTGPVNEKLFF. CDR3 DNA sequence: TGTGCCAGCAGCCGAAGGACAGGACCGGTGAATGAAAAACTGTTTTTT.

The chain employs TRBV5-6 and TRBJ1-1, with 7 positions matching TRBD1. The CDR3 length is 16 residues. Germline V gives CDR1 SGHDT, CDR2 YYEEEE. With V trimmed by 1 base and J by 2 bases, 8 bases remained unmatched. The CDR3 is CASSLRDSPRNTEAFF. The CDR3 DNA sequence: TGTGCCAGCAGCTTGAGGGACAGTCCTCGTAACACTGAAGCTTTCTTT.

The chain carries TRBV20-1 and TRBJ2-1; D may be TRBD1 (6 bases). This CDR3 has 10 amino acids. In germline, CDR1 is DFQATT, CDR2 SNEGSKA (reference sequence). V gave up 3 bases and J gave up 10 bases, with 7 bases separating them. CDR3 nucleotide sequence: TGCAGTGCTAGGGACAGCGAGCAGTTCTTC. It is translated as CSARDSEQFF.

The gene calls are TRBV28 and TRBJ1-3, with D unclear. This CDR3 is built from 16 residues. Per germline, CDR1 MDHEN and CDR2 SYDVKM. The V end was cut by 5 bases, the J end by 0 bases, with 14 bases between. In DNA form, the CDR3 reads TGTGCCAGCAGTCTAGCAGACGGCCTCTCTGGAAACACCATATATTTT. Translating it yields CASSLADGLSGNTIYF.

The chain's CDR3 is CASSEAGGSGNTIYF. CDR3 nucleotides: TGTGCCAGCAGTGAAGCTGGAGGTTCGGGAAACACCATATATTTT. The rearrangement uses TRBV6-1 and TRBJ1-3; D not resolved. The CDR3 loop spans 15 amino acids. Trimming pared 0 bases from V and 4 bases from J, leaving 10 bases between. Germline CDR1 is MNHNS and CDR2 is SASEGT.

The rearrangement links TRBV5-6 to TRBJ1-3; D unclear. Trimming cost V 5 bases and J 4 bases, with 25 bases left between them. CDR3 length: 18 amino acids. The germline V gene encodes CDR1 SGHDT and CDR2 YYEEEE. The CDR3 nucleotides are TGTGCCAGCAGTCGGCTCGCGACCCAACAGTTAAGAGGAAACACCATATATTTT. Encoded protein: CASSRLATQQLRGNTIYF.

The chain has TRBV6-9 and TRBJ2-5, with TRBD1 matching over 7 bases. The V gene end was trimmed by 8 bases and the J gene end by 5 bases; junction bases not matched to a gene: 11. CDR3 length: 14 residues. Germline-derived CDR1 and CDR2 are MNHGY and SVAAGI. The CDR3 nucleotides read TGTGCCAGCTCCCTCGACAGGGTCAAGGAGACCCAGTACTTC. It specifies CASSLDRVKETQYF.

The chain couples TRBV12-5 to TRBJ1-1, with D hard to call. Germline V CDR1 and CDR2: LGHNT, FRNRAP. The V and J ends lost 0 bases and 6 bases respectively, with 17 bases between them. The CDR3 contains 16 residues. CDR3 region: CASGLVSGWGEAEAFF. As DNA, the CDR3 is TGTGCTAGTGGTTTGGTATCGGGATGGGGAGAGGCTGAAGCTTTCTTT.

This clone has just one count. The chain combines TRBV10-2 with TRBJ2-1; perhaps TRBD2 as D (6 bases). CDR1 is WSHSY and CDR2 is SAAADI in the germline V gene. Trimming took off 8 bases at V and 0 bases at J, with 8 bases between the two ends. The length of the CDR3 is 13 residues. The CDR3: CASGGSSYNEQFF. Here the CDR3 DNA reads TGCGCCAGCGGGGGGTCCTCCTACAATGAGCAGTTCTTC.

In its sample, this clone was seen once. This CDR3 is CASREGSGGRRGNTIYF. For the CDR3, the DNA is TGCGCCAGCAGAGAGGGGTCAGGGGGCCGCAGGGGAAACACCATATATTTT. The gene calls are TRBV5-1 and TRBJ1-3, with TRBD1 identical over 8 bases. The ends lost 5 bases at V and 4 bases at J; junction bases unmatched: 14. The CDR3 totals 17 residues. Germline V lookup: CDR1 SGHRS, CDR2 YFSETQ.

The chain carries TRBV5-4 and TRBJ2-1; possible D gene TRBD1, 5 bases. The germline gives CDR1 SGHNT, CDR2 YYREEE (reference sequence). The CDR3 runs 16 residues. Between the trimmed V and J ends, which lost 2 bases and 10 bases, there was a span of 22 bases. The CDR3 protein is CASSFPGRLGPGEQFF. DNA of the CDR3: TGTGCCAGCAGCTTTCCGGGCCGCCTAGGCCCAGGGGAGCAGTTCTTC.